The sample holds a few counts of the clone carrying this T cell receptor (beta chain). Its antigen is still unknown. This record comes from a study of blood T cells in healthy people across ages. Study background: Per two T cells, about one barcoded beta molecule was captured through template switching.

A second PCR, run for roughly 7 to 12 cycles, used a sample-barcoded 5' primer plus a J-beta primer mix. Each CDR3 protein is one row after TCRdb ran MiXCR on the 5' RACE reads. The table shows 450,000 to 600,000 distinct CDR3 sequences, with 25% to 35% occurring only once. Findings and caveats of the study: The unknown donor CMV status may have confounded expanded clonotype changes. Naive and antigen-experienced cells were not separated, limiting conclusive comparison.

This same sample was also part of a study on T cells of mothers and their children.

Sequenced input: blood. The TCR originated in a boy aged 2 to 10 in good health.

CDR3 nucleotide sequence: TGCAGCGTTGGACAGGGAGGAGGAGAGACCCAGTACTTC. This codes for CSVGQGGGETQYF. The chain combines TRBV29-1 with TRBJ2-5; D is possibly TRBD1 (7 bases). V gave up 4 bases and J gave up 4 bases, with 13 bases separating them. The CDR3 sequence is 13 residues long. Germline loops: CDR1 SQVTM, CDR2 ANQGSEA.